The rows below give T cell receptor beta chains drawn from one sample of a study of shared clonotypes between healthy human individuals. The data were produced by immunoSEQ multiplex PCR, yet TCRdb's version contains in-frame clones alone and is incomplete. The sample lists approximately 2.3 million clones, more than 85% occurring once. Sequencing input: naive CD4+ T cells from PBMCs. The receptor set was obtained from a man aged 18 to 29 in good health. Some clones in this sample may be carry-over from other donors' samples. CDR3s include the opening cysteine and the closing phenylalanine or tryptophan. A D gene is named only where the DNA matches it firmly. Not every row has a clone size; where given, it reads once, few, many or a size class.

V	J	size	D	DNA	CDR3
TRBV10-3	TRBJ2-1	.	TRBD2	TGTGCCATCAGTGCCGAGCGGGAGGGCTGGGGTGAGCAGTTCTTC	CAISAEREGWGEQFF
TRBV5-1	TRBJ2-1	.	TRBD2	TGCGCCAGCAGCTCGTCACTAGCGGGAGTATTCGATGAGCAGTTCTTC	CASSSSLAGVFDEQFF
TRBV5-1	TRBJ2-5	once	TRBD2	TGCGCCAGCAGCTTTTCCGGGACTAGCGGAGAGGGAGAGACCCAGTACTTC	CASSFSGTSGEGETQYF
TRBV28	TRBJ2-7	once	TRBD2	TGTGCCAGCAGTTCCGCGGGGGCGGGAGGGACCTACGAGCAGTACTTC	CASSSAGAGGTYEQYF
TRBV7-2	TRBJ2-3	once	TRBD1	TGTGCCAGCAGCTTAGGGGACAGGGGGGCAGATACGCAGTATTTT	CASSLGDRGADTQYF
TRBV28	TRBJ1-1	.	.	TGTGCCAGCAGTTTATCCCGGGGGTGGAACACTGAAGCTTTCTTT	CASSLSRGWNTEAFF
TRBV27	TRBJ2-7	.	.	TGTGCCAGCAGTTCTCCCCCCAAGGGGATGGCCGAGCAGTACTTC	CASSSPPKGMAEQYF
TRBV5-1	TRBJ2-1	.	TRBD2	TGCGCCAGCAACCCACAGAGCGGGAGGGCCATGAATGAGCAGTTCTTC	CASNPQSGRAMNEQFF
TRBV10-3	TRBJ2-3	.	.	TGTGCCATCAGTGAGTCCCAAACGCAGTATTTT	CAISESQTQYF
TRBV11-2	TRBJ2-6	.	TRBD2	TGTGCCAGCAGGGTTCCCGGGAGGCGGGCCTCTGGGGCCAACGTCCTGACTTTC	CASRVPGRRASGANVLTF
TRBV19	TRBJ2-7	once	.	TGTGCCAGCGGGGGTTCAGGGCCGCGCTACGAGCAGTACTTC	CASGGSGPRYEQYF
TRBV29-1	TRBJ1-1	.	.	TGCAGCGTTGAACCTAGGCAGACGAACACTGAAGCTTTCTTT	CSVEPRQTNTEAFF
TRBV28	TRBJ2-7	.	TRBD2	TGTGCCAGCAGTTTCAGCGGGAGTCCTTGGGAGCAGTACTTC	CASSFSGSPWEQYF
TRBV6-6	TRBJ1-4	.	.	TGTGCCAGCAGTTACTCGAAGGCTGCAACTAATGAAAAACTGTTTTTT	CASSYSKAATNEKLFF
TRBV7-3	TRBJ2-1	.	TRBD2	TGTGCCAGCAGCCTAGGGACTAGCGGGAAGGGTGAGCAGTTCTTC	CASSLGTSGKGEQFF
TRBV9	TRBJ2-3	.	.	TGTGCCAGCAGCGTACGGACAGACCCCACAGATACGCAGTATTTT	CASSVRTDPTDTQYF
TRBV6-5	TRBJ1-5	.	.	TGTGCCAGCAGGGAAGGTCCGAATCAGCCCCAGCATTTT	CASREGPNQPQHF
TRBV7-8	TRBJ2-5	.	TRBD1	TGTGCCAGCAGCCTGGGACAGCAAGAGACCCAGTACTTC	CASSLGQQETQYF
TRBV11-2	TRBJ2-1	.	.	TGTGCCAGCAGCTTACGGTACAGCTTTTCCCTTTTCTCCAATGAGCAGTTCTTC	CASSLRYSFSLFSNEQFF
TRBV18	TRBJ1-1	.	.	TGTGCCAGCTCACCACCCGCAAGCGCTGAAGCTTTCTTT	CASSPPASAEAFF
TRBV29-1	TRBJ2-3	.	.	TGCAGCGTTTGTCCCGCAGATACGCAGTATTTT	CSVCPADTQYF
TRBV13	TRBJ2-2	.	TRBD1	TGTGCCAGCAGCTCTGACAGGGAAGGGGAGCTGTTTTTT	CASSSDREGELFF
TRBV28	TRBJ2-1	.	TRBD1	TGTGCCAGCAGCCGGGACAGGTTGCGGACCTTCTTC	CASSRDRLRTFF
TRBV29-1	TRBJ1-1	few	.	TGCAGCGTTGAGGCGCGGCAGGTTAACACTGAAGCTTTCTTT	CSVEARQVNTEAFF
TRBV29-1	TRBJ2-3	.	TRBD1	TGCAGCGCACCAGATCTACAGGGGGGCACAGATACGCAGTATTTT	CSAPDLQGGTDTQYF
TRBV11-3	TRBJ2-1	.	TRBD2	TGTGCCAGCAGTCGGTGGGGGACTAGCGACTACAATGAGCAGTTCTTC	CASSRWGTSDYNEQFF
TRBV5-4	TRBJ2-2	.	TRBD1	TGTGCCAGCAGCTCCCCTGGGGGACAGGGGTACACCGGGGAGCTGTTTTTT	CASSSPGGQGYTGELFF
TRBV4-2	TRBJ2-5	.	.	TGTGCCAGCAGCCCCTCGGCCGAGAGGGAGACCCAGTACTTC	CASSPSAERETQYF
TRBV9	TRBJ2-3	.	.	TGTGCCAGCAGCGCCAAAGGTAGCACAGATACGCAGTATTTT	CASSAKGSTDTQYF
TRBV2	TRBJ1-4	.	.	TGTGCCAGCAGGGCCCGACAGGAAAAACTGTTTTTT	CASRARQEKLFF
TRBV7-9	TRBJ1-2	.	.	TGTGCCAGCAGTCTCGATGGCTACACCTTC	CASSLDGYTF
TRBV5-1	TRBJ2-3	.	TRBD2	TGCGCCAGCAGCCATCGTAGAAATAGCGGGAGCACAGATACGCAGTATTTT	CASSHRRNSGSTDTQYF
TRBV29-1	TRBJ2-5	.	TRBD2	TGCAGCGTTGAAGATCCGAAGCGGGAGGGTGGGACCCAGTACTTC	CSVEDPKREGGTQYF
TRBV7-3	TRBJ1-5	.	.	TGTGCCAGCAGCTTATGGGCGGGGCAGCCCCAGCATTTT	CASSLWAGQPQHF
TRBV29-1	TRBJ1-2	.	TRBD1	TGCAGCGTTGGAAATCTAGGGCAGGGGGCGCGCGGCTACACCTTC	CSVGNLGQGARGYTF
TRBV2	TRBJ1-3	few	.	TGTGCCACAGGGACACCTGGAAACACCATATATTTT	CATGTPGNTIYF
TRBV9	TRBJ2-7	.	TRBD2	TGTGCCAGCGGCGTCTCGAGCGGGACCTACGAGCAGTACTTC	CASGVSSGTYEQYF
TRBV2	TRBJ1-2	.	.	TGTGCCAGCAGTGCCAAACGGGGGAACTATGGCTACACCTTC	CASSAKRGNYGYTF
TRBV28	TRBJ2-7	.	.	TGTGCCAGCAGTTTCTTGCGGGGCGAGCAGTACTTC	CASSFLRGEQYF
TRBV9	TRBJ2-1	.	TRBD2	TGTGCCAGCAGCGTAAGGTCTAGCGGGAGCTACAATGAGCAGTTCTTC	CASSVRSSGSYNEQFF
TRBV28	TRBJ2-7	.	.	TGTGCCAGCTTTGCCGGGACTGGCGCCTACGAGCAGTACTTC	CASFAGTGAYEQYF